This T cell receptor (beta chain) was recorded in a study of cytomegalovirus exposure and HLA in healthy donors. Every donor was a healthy person donating bone marrow. Study-level points and caveats: Altogether, 160 or so TCR beta chains were recorded as cytomegalovirus-associated. Productive status was seen about 90% or about 30% of the time for most TCR beta V segments in an earlier analysis.

PCR primers comprised 60 Vbeta and 13 Jbeta primers. In the authors' workflow: In a later analysis, the count reached about 82 million unique TCR beta chains, with about 11 million shared. Clones were read by immunoSEQ multiplex PCR, and TCRdb kept only the in-frame ones, dropping some. The V and J calls and clone size come from that table; D and trimming were worked out from the DNA. The table shows 75,000 to 80,000 clones, with approximately 81% occurring only once. Notes on this clone: Its antigen is not known.

This clonotype originated in a woman between 40 and 55 years old in good health and CMV-seropositive. The sample consisted of PBMCs.

The CDR3 sequence: CASSDPTGANVLTF. The CDR3 DNA sequence: TGTGCCAGCAGTGATCCCACTGGGGCCAACGTCCTGACTTTC. The J gene is TRBJ2-6, the V gene TRBV2; D is ambiguous. Per germline, CDR1 SNHLY and CDR2 FYNNEI. The CDR3 extends over 14 amino acids. V gave up 3 bases and J gave up 2 bases, with 5 bases separating them.